This TCR beta chain originates from a study of T-cell reconstitution after alpha-beta-depleted transplantation in children. Germline CDR1 SGHVS, CDR2 FNYEAQ. The CDR3 is 17 residues long. Trimming left V 5 bases short and J 1 base short, with 19 bases between. Unique molecular identifiers were incorporated into the prepared TCRbeta library. TCRdb re-analysed the PCR reads in MiXCR, keeping a single row per CDR3 protein. The table lists 500,000 to 750,000 distinct CDR3 sequences, 10% to 15% of them singletons. The receptor was derived from a male patient under 18 who had a stem cell transplant for acute myeloid leukemia, so the T cells may come from the graft donor. Sequenced here: PBMCs, mostly from graft donor cells, sampled 360 days after TCRalphabeta/CD19-depleted stem cell transplant. The chain recombines TRBV7-6 with TRBJ2-3, with TRBD2 as a possible D gene (5 bases). The DNA of the CDR3 is TGTGCCAGCAGCCCGCCGACGCGGGCGGACGGCACAGATACGCAGTATTTT. Protein: CASSPPTRADGTDTQYF.